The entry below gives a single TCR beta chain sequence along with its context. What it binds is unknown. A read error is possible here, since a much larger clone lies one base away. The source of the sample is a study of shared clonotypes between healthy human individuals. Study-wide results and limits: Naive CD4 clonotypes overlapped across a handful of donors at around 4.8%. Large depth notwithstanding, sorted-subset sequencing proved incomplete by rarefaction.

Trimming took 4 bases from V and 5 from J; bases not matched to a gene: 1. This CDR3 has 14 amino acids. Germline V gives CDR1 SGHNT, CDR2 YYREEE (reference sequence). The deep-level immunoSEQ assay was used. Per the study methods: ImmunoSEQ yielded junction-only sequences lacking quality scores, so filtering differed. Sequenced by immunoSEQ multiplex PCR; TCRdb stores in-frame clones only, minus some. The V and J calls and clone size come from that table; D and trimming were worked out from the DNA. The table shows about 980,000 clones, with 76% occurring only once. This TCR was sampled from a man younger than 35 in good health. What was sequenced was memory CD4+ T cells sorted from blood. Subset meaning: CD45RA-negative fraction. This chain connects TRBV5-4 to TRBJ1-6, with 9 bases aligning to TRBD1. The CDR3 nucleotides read TGTGCCAGCAGCAGGACAGGGGATAATTCACCCCTCCACTTT. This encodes CASSRTGDNSPLHF.